This TCR beta chain was documented in a study of T-cell memory formation after mild COVID-19. At the level of the study: Largely donor-specific sequence clusters came from a couple of donors.

Whole-study results and caveats: A balance of CD4 and CD8 characterized clones contracting day 15 to 85, whereas later expanders leaned CD4+.

This clonotype was seen only a few times. Its antigen remains unidentified. Using its own MiXCR run on the 5' RACE reads, TCRdb lists one record per CDR3 protein. The table has about 340,000 distinct CDR3 sequences, roughly 15% seen once. Germline V gives CDR1 DFQATT, CDR2 SNEGSKA (reference sequence). With 3 bases removed from V and 0 bases from J, the gap between germline ends came to 15 bases. This CDR3 contains 16 residues. Sequencing input: PBMCs or a T cell subset sorted from them (not recorded which). This chain joins TRBV20-1 and TRBJ2-1; D might be TRBD1 or TRBD2, each matching 5 bases. The clonotype comes from a young man who had mild COVID-19 (a few samples of this study predate the infection). Cell type and time point are not known. The CDR3 DNA is TGCAGTGCTAGGTTCGCTGGGGGTAGCTCCTACAATGAGCAGTTCTTC. This sequence encodes CSARFAGGSSYNEQFF.